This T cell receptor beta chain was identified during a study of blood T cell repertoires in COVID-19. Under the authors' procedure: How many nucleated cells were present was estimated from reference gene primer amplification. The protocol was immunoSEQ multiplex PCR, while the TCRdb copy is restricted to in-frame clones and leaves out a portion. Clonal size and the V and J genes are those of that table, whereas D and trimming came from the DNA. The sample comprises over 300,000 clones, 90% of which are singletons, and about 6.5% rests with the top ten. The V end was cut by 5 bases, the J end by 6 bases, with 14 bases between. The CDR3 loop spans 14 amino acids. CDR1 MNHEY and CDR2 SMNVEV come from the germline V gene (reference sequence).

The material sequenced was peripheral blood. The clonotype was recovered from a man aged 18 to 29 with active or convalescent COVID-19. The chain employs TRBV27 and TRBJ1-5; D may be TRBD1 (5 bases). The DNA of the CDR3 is TGTGCCAGCAGTCCGACCAGGGAATTTCAGCCCCAGCATTTT. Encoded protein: CASSPTREFQPQHF.